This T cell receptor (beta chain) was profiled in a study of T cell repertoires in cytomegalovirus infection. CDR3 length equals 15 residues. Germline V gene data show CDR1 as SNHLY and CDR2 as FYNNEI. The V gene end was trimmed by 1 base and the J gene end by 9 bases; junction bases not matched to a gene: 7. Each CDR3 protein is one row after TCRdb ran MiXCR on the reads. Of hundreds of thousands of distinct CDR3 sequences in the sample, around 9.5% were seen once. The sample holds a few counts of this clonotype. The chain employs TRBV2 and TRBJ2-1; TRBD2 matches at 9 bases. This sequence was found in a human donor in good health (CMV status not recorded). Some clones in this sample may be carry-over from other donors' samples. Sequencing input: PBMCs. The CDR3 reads CASSEVAGAFGEQFF. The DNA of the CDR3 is TGTGCCAGCAGTGAAGTAGCGGGAGCCTTCGGTGAGCAGTTCTTC.